This TCR beta chain appears in the sequencing data of a study of T cell repertoires in cytomegalovirus infection. The overall study: Well-studied HLA-B-restricted CMV epitopes were used in the study alongside recently identified HLA-C-restricted ones. It can be stated that public TCR beta signatures indicated CMV infection as well as a matching HLA type.

Each CDR3 protein gets one entry after TCRdb re-called the reads with MiXCR. The sample carries 750,000 to 900,000 distinct CDR3 sequences, roughly 28% recorded once. This CDR3 region has 16 residues. CDR1 and CDR2 (germline): SGHVS, FNYEAQ. After removal of 3 bases from V and 9 bases from J, the junction contained 9 bases not matched to a gene. This clonotype was seen ten or more times. The antigen remains undetermined. Study observations and caveats: Predominance within the ex vivo response was attributable to HLA-C-restricted CMV-specific TCR beta clonotypes. People with CMV and the relevant HLA were identified by cumulative public TCR beta family frequency.

The chain links TRBV7-6 to TRBJ2-2, with TRBD1 matching over 11 bases. The source of this sequence is a human donor in good health (CMV status not recorded). Some clones in this sample may be carry-over from other donors' samples. This specimen was cultured CD8+ T cells from PBMCs, taken from culture after CMV antigen stimulation. This CDR3 is CASSFKGGQGARELFF. CDR3 in DNA: TGTGCCAGCAGCTTCAAAGGAGGACAGGGGGCAAGGGAGCTGTTTTTT.